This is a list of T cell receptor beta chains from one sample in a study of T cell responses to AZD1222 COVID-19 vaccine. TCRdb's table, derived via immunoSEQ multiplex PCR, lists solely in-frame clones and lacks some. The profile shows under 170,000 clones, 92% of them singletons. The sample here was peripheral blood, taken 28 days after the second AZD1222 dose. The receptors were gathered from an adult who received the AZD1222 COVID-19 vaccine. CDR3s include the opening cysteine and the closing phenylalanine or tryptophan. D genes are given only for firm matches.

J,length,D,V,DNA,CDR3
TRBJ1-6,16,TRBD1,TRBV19,TGTGCCAGTAGTATAGGACAGGGGGCTGCTAATTCACCCCTCCACTTT,CASSIGQGAANSPLHF
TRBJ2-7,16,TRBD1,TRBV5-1,TGCGCCAGCAGCTTGATCTCGACAGGGAACTCCTACGAGCAGTACTTC,CASSLISTGNSYEQYF
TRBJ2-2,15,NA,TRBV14,TGTGCCAGCAGTGCCGGGGAATCGATCACCGGGGAGCTGTTTTTT,CASSAGESITGELFF
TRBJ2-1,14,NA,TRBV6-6,TGTGCCAGCAGTTACCGGCCAGGATACAATGAGCAGTTCTTC,CASSYRPGYNEQFF
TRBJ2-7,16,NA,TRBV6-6,TGTGCCAGCAGTTACGGCGTGGGACTGGCAACCTACGAGCAGTACTTC,CASSYGVGLATYEQYF
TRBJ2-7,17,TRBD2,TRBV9,TGTGCCAGCAGCCCCTCAACTAGCGGGAGGGGCGGGTACGAGCAGTACTTC,CASSPSTSGRGGYEQYF
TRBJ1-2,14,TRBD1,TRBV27,TGTGCCAGCAGTTTAGGGGACAGGGCAGGCGGCTACACCTTC,CASSLGDRAGGYTF
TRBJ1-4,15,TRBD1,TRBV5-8,TGTGCCAGCAGTTCCCGGACAGGGGCTAATGAAAAACTGTTTTTT,CASSSRTGANEKLFF
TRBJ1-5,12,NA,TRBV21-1,TGTGCCAGCACCCCGGGGCGACAGCCCCAGCATTTT,CASTPGRQPQHF
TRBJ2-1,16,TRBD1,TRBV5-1,TGCGCCAGCAGCTGGGGGGACAGGAGCTCCTACAATGAGCAGTTCTTC,CASSWGDRSSYNEQFF
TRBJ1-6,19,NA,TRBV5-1,TGCGCCAGCAGCTTGGAAGGTCCAGGGCTTTCCTCCTATAATTCACCCCTCCACTTT,CASSLEGPGLSSYNSPLHF
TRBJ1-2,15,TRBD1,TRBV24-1,TGTGCCACCAGTGAGTCGACAGGGCCGGGCTATGGCTACACCTTC,CATSESTGPGYGYTF
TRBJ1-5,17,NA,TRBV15,TGTGCCACCAGCAGAGGCCGTGGGGACCTTAGCAATCAGCCCCAGCATTTT,CATSRGRGDLSNQPQHF